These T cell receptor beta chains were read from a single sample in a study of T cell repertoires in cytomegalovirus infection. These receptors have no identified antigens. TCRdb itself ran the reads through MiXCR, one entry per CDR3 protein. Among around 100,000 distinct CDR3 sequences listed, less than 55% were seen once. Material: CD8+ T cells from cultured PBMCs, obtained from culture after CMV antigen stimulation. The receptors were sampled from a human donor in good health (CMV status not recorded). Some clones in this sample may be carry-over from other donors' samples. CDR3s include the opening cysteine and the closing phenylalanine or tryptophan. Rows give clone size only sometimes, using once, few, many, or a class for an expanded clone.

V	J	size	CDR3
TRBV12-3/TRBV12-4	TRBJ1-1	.	CASAEGGTEAFF
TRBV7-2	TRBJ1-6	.	CASSLGQPLHF
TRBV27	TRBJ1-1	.	CASIGGTEAFF
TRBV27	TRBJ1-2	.	CASSLLADRAHYGYTF
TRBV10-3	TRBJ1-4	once	CAITNDASNEKLFF
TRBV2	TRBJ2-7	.	CASSEMGQGYEQYF
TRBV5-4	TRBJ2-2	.	CASSSTTGYTGELFF
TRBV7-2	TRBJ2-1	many	CASSRLGIQGHEQFF
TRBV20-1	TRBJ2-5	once	CSARIGGETQYF
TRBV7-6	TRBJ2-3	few	CASSLPGDTQYF
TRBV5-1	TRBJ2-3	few	CASSLQGSTDTQYF
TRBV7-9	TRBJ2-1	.	CASSVVSGGVDNEQFF
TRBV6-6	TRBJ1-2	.	CASSYATGGHGYTF
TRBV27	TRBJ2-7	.	CASSLYPLAQQYF
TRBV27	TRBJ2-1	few	CASSPSGDLYNEQFF
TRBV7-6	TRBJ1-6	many	CASSLGEDNSPLHF
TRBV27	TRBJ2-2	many	CASSLYGTQNTGELFF
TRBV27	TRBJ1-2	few	CASTFLGAHHYGYTF
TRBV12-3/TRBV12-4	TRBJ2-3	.	CASSVLAGGVDTQYF
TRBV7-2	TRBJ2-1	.	CASIQGRSYNEQFF
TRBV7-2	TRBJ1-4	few	CASSFVDNEKLFF
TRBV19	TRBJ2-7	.	CASSIGLSYEQYF
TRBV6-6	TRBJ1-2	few	CASGGPNYGYTF
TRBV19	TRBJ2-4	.	CASSIAGDSLKNIQYF
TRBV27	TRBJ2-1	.	CASSRIGGSSYNEQFF
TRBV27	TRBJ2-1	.	CASSLSGRLATYNEQFF
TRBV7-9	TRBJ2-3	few	CASSPGTSGASTDTQYF
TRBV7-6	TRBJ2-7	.	CASSDHRDKQYF
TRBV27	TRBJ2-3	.	CASSSDGGWADTQYF
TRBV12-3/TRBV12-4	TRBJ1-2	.	CASSSGAGVNYGYTF
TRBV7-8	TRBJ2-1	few	CASSPELAGGQNEQFF
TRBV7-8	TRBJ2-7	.	CASSRPGTGPYEQYF
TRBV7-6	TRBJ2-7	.	CASSLALSAEQYF
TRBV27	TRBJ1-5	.	CAGSRRGSWSNQPQHF
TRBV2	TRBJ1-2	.	CASSEGTGGYGYTF
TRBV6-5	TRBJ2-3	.	CASSYSDSQFADTQYF
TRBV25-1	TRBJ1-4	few	CASSEYRNEKLFF
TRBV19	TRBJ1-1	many	CASSTSMGLTEAFF
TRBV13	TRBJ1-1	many	CASSLGFPRWEGTEAFF
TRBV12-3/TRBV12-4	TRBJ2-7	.	CASSLLAGGSNEQYF
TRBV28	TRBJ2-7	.	CASSFRLAGVEQYF
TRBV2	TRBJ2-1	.	CASRGLAGALSSYNEQFF
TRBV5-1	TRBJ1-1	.	CASSSPSGQNTEAFF
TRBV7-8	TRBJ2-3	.	CASLTGAPTDTQYF
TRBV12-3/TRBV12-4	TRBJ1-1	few	CASSFPAGQENTEAFF
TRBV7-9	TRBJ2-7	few	CASSWTGEGQYF
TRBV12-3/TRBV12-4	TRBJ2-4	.	CASSLQAGNKNIQYF
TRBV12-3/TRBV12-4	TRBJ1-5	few	CASSLAPWGNQPQHF